This T cell receptor (beta chain) stems from a study of cytomegalovirus exposure and HLA in healthy donors. Study-wide results and caveats: Cytomegalovirus association was assigned to approximately 180 TCR beta chains.

V was trimmed by 2 bases and J by 0 bases, leaving 8 bases between them. This CDR3 is built from 14 residues. Germline loops: CDR1 LNHDA, CDR2 SQIVND (reference sequence). It was with 60 Vbeta and 13 Jbeta primers that the PCR ran. Produced via immunoSEQ multiplex PCR; TCRdb's table is partial and in-frame only. The repertoire includes over 130,000 clones, 70% to 85% of them detected once, and approximately 1.5% sits in the top ten. On this clone: Its antigen is not known.

The rearrangement uses TRBV19 and TRBJ2-7; D might be TRBD2 (6 bases). The sequence came from a man aged 30 to 39 in good health and CMV-seropositive. The specimen was PBMCs. CDR3 amino acids: CASSISGRSYEQYF. The CDR3 nucleotides read TGTGCCAGTAGTATAAGCGGGCGCTCCTACGAGCAGTACTTC.